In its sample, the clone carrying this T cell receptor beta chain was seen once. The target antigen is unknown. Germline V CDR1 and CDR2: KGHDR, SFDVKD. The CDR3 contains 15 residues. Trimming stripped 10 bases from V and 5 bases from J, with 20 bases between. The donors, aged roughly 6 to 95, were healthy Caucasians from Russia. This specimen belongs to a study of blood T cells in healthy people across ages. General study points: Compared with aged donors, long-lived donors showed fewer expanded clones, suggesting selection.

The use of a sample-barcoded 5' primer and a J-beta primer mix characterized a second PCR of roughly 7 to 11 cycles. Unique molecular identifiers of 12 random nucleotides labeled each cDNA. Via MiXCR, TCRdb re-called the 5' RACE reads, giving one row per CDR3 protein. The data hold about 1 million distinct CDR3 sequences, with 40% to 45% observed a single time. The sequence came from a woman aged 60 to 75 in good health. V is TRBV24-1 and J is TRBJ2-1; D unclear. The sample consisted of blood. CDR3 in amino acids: CATRPGKERDNEQFF. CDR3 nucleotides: TGTGCCACGAGACCGGGCAAAGAGCGAGACAATGAGCAGTTCTTC.